The next 22 T cell receptor beta chains were all read from a single sample in a study of blood T cell repertoires in COVID-19. TCRdb keeps only in-frame clones here, not all; method: immunoSEQ multiplex PCR. This table holds roughly 410,000 clones, about nine tenths found once. Material: peripheral blood. The source of these receptors is a woman between 40 and 50 years old with COVID-19, enrolled during active disease.

The sample holds one count of this clone. The same CDR3 is also encoded by other DNA sequences in this sample. This rearrangement joins TRBV19 to TRBJ1-5; 9 nucleotides line up with TRBD1. V was clipped by 6 bases and J by 2 bases; unmatched bases: 5. Germline assignment: CDR1 LNHDA and CDR2 SQIVND (reference sequence). The CDR3 extends over 15 amino acids. The CDR3 protein is CASRTGTGRNQPQHF. The CDR3 coding sequence is TGTGCCAGTAGAACCGGGACAGGGCGCAATCAGCCCCAGCATTTT.

In this sample, this clone turned up once. The rearrangement joins TRBV30 to TRBJ1-5; D is undetermined. The CDR3 runs to 13 residues. CDR1 is GTSNPN, CDR2 SVGIG, per germline (reference sequence). The germline V and J ends were trimmed by 0 bases and 7 bases, with 10 bases remaining between them. The CDR3, as DNA: TGTGCCTGGAGTGTAACGGGAGGCCAGCCCCAGCATTTT. This encodes CAWSVTGGQPQHF. The full variable domain, with the rest looked up from reference TRBV30 and TRBJ1-5, is SQTIHQWPATLVQPVGSPLSLECTVEGTSNPNLYWYRQAAGRGLQLLFYSVGIGQISSEVPQNLSASRPQDRQFILSSKKLLLSDSGFYLCAWSVTGGQPQHFGDGTRLSIL.

The chain uses TRBV29-1 and TRBJ2-2; 11 bases agree with TRBD2. Germline V gene data show CDR1 as SQVTM and CDR2 as ANQGSEA. This CDR3 has 17 residues. V was clipped by 5 bases and J by 5 bases; unmatched bases: 13. The CDR3: CSVLGVAGGSGTGELFF. CDR3 DNA sequence: TGCAGCGTTCTAGGGGTAGCGGGAGGGTCGGGGACCGGGGAGCTGTTTTTT.

V is TRBV19 and J is TRBJ1-2, with unresolved D. Germline CDR1 reads LNHDA; CDR2 reads SQIVND (reference sequence). Trimming removed 3 bases at V and 2 bases at J, with 10 bases between. This CDR3 spans 14 amino acids. Here the CDR3 reads CASSMRQTNYGYTF. The CDR3 DNA follows: TGTGCCAGTAGTATGCGGCAGACCAACTATGGCTACACCTTC.

This clone was found once. The sample holds other DNA sequences that translate to the same CDR3. This sequence joins TRBV4-2 and TRBJ1-5; D is undetermined. The V end was cut by 4 bases, the J end by 7 bases, with 11 bases between. Germline CDR1 is LGHNA and CDR2 is YNFKEQ. The CDR3 is 13 residues long. CDR3 sequence (DNA): TGTGCCAGCAGCCGAGGGAGAAACCAGCCCCAGCATTTT. This translates into CASSRGRNQPQHF.

This clone showed up just once. The rearrangement joins TRBV7-9 to TRBJ1-5; 11 bases map to TRBD1. J gave up 5 bases and V 1 base, and 4 bases lay outside the gene matches. The V gene's germline CDR1 is SEHNR and CDR2 FQNEAQ (reference sequence). This CDR3 is 16 amino acids long. DNA of the CDR3: TGTGCCAGCAGCTTAGGGACAGGGGGCACCGATCAGCCCCAGCATTTT. Translation: CASSLGTGGTDQPQHF. Looking up the rest from reference TRBV7-9 and TRBJ1-5 gives the full variable domain: DTGVSQNPRHKITKRGQNVTFRCDPISEHNRLYWYRQTLGQGPEFLTYFQNEAQLEKSRLLSDRFSAERPKGSFSTLEIQRTEQGDSAMYLCASSLGTGGTDQPQHFGDGTRLSIL.

The chain recombines TRBV7-2 with TRBJ2-7; TRBD2 agrees at 7 bases. This CDR3 contains 15 residues. The germline gives CDR1 SGHTA, CDR2 FQGNSA. The trim removed 5 bases at V and 6 bases at J, leaving 13 bases unmatched. The CDR3 is CASSHPGGPMREQYF. CDR3 bases: TGTGCCAGCAGCCACCCGGGGGGTCCTATGCGCGAGCAGTACTTC.

This rearrangement joins TRBV27 to TRBJ2-7, with D perhaps matching TRBD1 (5 bases). Germline values: CDR1 MNHEY, CDR2 SMNVEV (reference sequence). The CDR3 loop spans 14 amino acids. V lost 3 bases, J lost 6 bases, and 15 bases lay in between. For the CDR3, the DNA is TGTGCCAGCAGTTTGGCTCTAAGGGGATCCGAGCAGTACTTC. Translated: CASSLALRGSEQYF.

The chain employs TRBV11-3 and TRBJ2-3; D is uncertain. This CDR3 is built from 12 residues. Per the germline V gene, CDR1 is SGHNT and CDR2 is YENEEA. V gave up 0 bases and J gave up 6 bases, with 4 bases separating them. The CDR3 DNA reads as TGTGCCAGCAGCTTAGATAGCGATACGCAGTATTTT. It specifies CASSLDSDTQYF.

The rearrangement uses TRBV5-1 and TRBJ2-7; TRBD2 is a possible D gene (6 bases). This CDR3 spans 14 amino acids. Germline V CDR1 and CDR2: SGHRS, YFSETQ. Trimming cost V 4 bases and J 3 bases, with 14 bases left between them. The CDR3 spells CASSPDYPRYEQYF. CDR3 nucleotides: TGCGCCAGCAGCCCGGACTACCCCCGCTACGAGCAGTACTTC.

The chain joins TRBV29-1 to TRBJ2-7, with 7 bases lining up with TRBD1. The germline V gene encodes CDR1 SQVTM and CDR2 ANQGSEA. The CDR3 has 14 residues. V lost 2 bases to trimming and J lost 6 bases; unmatched junction nucleotides: 10. The CDR3 sequence is CSVEFRDSPPEQYF. The CDR3 DNA reads TGCAGCGTTGAATTTCGGGACAGCCCCCCCGAGCAGTACTTC.

This clone was seen only a few times. The chain has TRBV5-1 and TRBJ1-1, with D perhaps matching TRBD1 (6 bases). The CDR3 runs to 15 residues. V lost 0 bases and J lost 2, with 11 bases in between. Germline loops: CDR1 SGHRS, CDR2 YFSETQ. The CDR3 here is CASSLGRGGNTEAFF. The CDR3 DNA sequence: TGCGCCAGCAGCTTGGGCAGGGGTGGAAACACTGAAGCTTTCTTT.

The chain couples TRBV25-1 to TRBJ1-4; 10 bases agree with TRBD1. The CDR3 loop spans 16 amino acids. V lost 6 bases and J lost 8; bases outside the gene matches: 12. CDR1 and CDR2 (germline): MGHDK, SYGVNS. DNA of the CDR3: TGTGCCAGCAGCCGACAGGGGGCGCTGCTGGGGGAAAAACTGTTTTTT. Encoded protein: CASSRQGALLGEKLFF.

As to this clone: Germline and junction disagree at one end, which may indicate a read error. The genes are TRBV2 and TRBJ1-1; TRBD1 aligns across 9 bases. Germline values: CDR1 SNHLY, CDR2 FYNNEI. The CDR3 is 13 amino acids. CDR3 residues: CASGSTGQGLFVF. Written as DNA, the CDR3 is TGTGCCAGCGGATCAACAGGACAGGGGTTATTTGTCTTT. Using reference TRBV2 and TRBJ1-1 for the parts outside the CDR3, the full variable domain is EPEVTQTPSHQVTQMGQEVILRCVPISNHLYFYWYRQILGQKVEFLVSFYNNEISEKSEIFDDQFSVERPDGSNFTLKIRSTKLEDSAMYFCASGSTGQGLFVFGQGTRLTVV.

In its sample, this clone was seen once. The chain links TRBV3-1 (or the pseudogene TRBV3-2) to TRBJ1-5, with D perhaps matching TRBD1 (5 bases). This CDR3 spans 15 amino acids. The germline V gene has CDR1 LGHDT and CDR2 YNNKEL (reference sequence). Between the trimmed V and J ends, which lost 0 bases and 3 bases, there was a span of 9 bases. In DNA, the CDR3 is TGTGCCAGCAGCCAAGATGGGGCTCTCAATCAGCCCCAGCATTTT. Protein: CASSQDGALNQPQHF.

The chain couples TRBV28 to TRBJ2-4; D possibly corresponds to TRBD2 (5 bases). CDR3 length: 15 residues. Germline V lookup: CDR1 MDHEN, CDR2 SYDVKM. The CDR3 DNA reads as TGTGTCACCGCGCGGGCCTCACTAGCCAAAAACATTCAGTACTTC. It codes for CVTARASLAKNIQYF.

With respect to this clone: A read error is possible here, since a much larger clone lies one base away. Other DNA sequences from this sample encode an identical CDR3 as well. The V and J genes are TRBV12-3 or TRBV12-4 and TRBJ2-1; D gene unclear. Trimming cost V 6 bases and J 0 bases, with 6 bases left between them. This CDR3 is 13 amino acids long. The CDR3 nucleotides are TGTGCCAGCAGCCCGAGCTCCTACAATGAGCAGTTCTTC. This gives the protein CASSPSSYNEQFF.

V gene TRBV9 combines with J gene TRBJ2-7; maybe TRBD1 (5 bases). V gave up 0 bases and J gave up 5 bases, with 15 bases separating them. CDR3 length: 15 residues. Germline V gives CDR1 SGDLS, CDR2 YYNGEE. The CDR3 loop reads CASSVGGNPAHEQYF. Here the CDR3 DNA reads TGTGCCAGCAGCGTAGGGGGCAACCCGGCGCACGAGCAGTACTTC.

The V call is TRBV11-1, the J call TRBJ1-2, with TRBD1 identical over 8 bases. With 5 bases clipped from V and 6 bases from J, the junction kept 8 bases outside the gene matches. The CDR3 has 14 amino acids. From germline, CDR1 is SGHAT and CDR2 FQDESV (reference sequence). Here the CDR3 reads CASSGDRGENGYTF. CDR3 DNA sequence: TGTGCCAGCAGCGGTGACAGGGGAGAAAATGGCTACACCTTC.

This sequence joins TRBV14 and TRBJ1-5; D is perhaps TRBD1 (5 bases). Germline CDR1 is SGHDN and CDR2 is FVKESK. This CDR3 region has 15 residues. The V end lost 1 base, the J end lost 6 bases, and 13 bases lay between the germline ends. The CDR3 DNA is TGTGCCAGCAGCCAAGGTTTAGGGAGGGGTCAGCCCCAGCATTTT. Amino acids: CASSQGLGRGQPQHF.

V gene TRBV28 combines with J gene TRBJ1-1, with 7 nucleotides matching TRBD1. CDR3 length: 15 residues. CDR1 is MDHEN, CDR2 SYDVKM, per germline. In DNA form, the CDR3 reads TGTCCACACCTTGACAGGGAACTTATGAACACTGAAGCTTTCTTT. It yields the protein CPHLDRELMNTEAFF.

The chain employs TRBV6-5 and TRBJ1-6; 7 positions match TRBD1. This CDR3 has 16 residues. Germline V gene sequence: CDR1 MNHEY, CDR2 SVGAGI. The junction had 7 bases not matched to a gene; V was cut back by 0 bases and J by 8 bases. In nucleotides, the CDR3 is TGTGCCAGCAGTTACTCTCGGGGACAGCATGATTCACCCCTCCACTTT. It is translated as CASSYSRGQHDSPLHF.